The clone carrying this TCR beta chain has more than one count but fewer than ten. V lost 5 bases and J lost 1; bases outside the gene matches: 4. Germline V CDR1 and CDR2: MDHEN, SYDVKM. The CDR3 runs 15 residues. This record comes from a study of T cells after yellow fever vaccination. About the research overall: Preparing low-cell-number fractions relied on SMART-Seq v4 Ultra Low Input.

TCRdb recomputed calls from the 5' RACE reads with MiXCR, one row per CDR3 protein. The sample yields some 350,000 distinct CDR3 sequences, around 10% seen once. The chain is built from TRBV28 and TRBJ2-5; 10 bases map to TRBD2. The TCR was taken from a man aged 18 to 30 who received the YFV17D yellow fever vaccine. The material sequenced was PBMCs, taken on the day of the first yellow fever vaccination. The DNA for the CDR3 is TGTGCCAGCAGTGTAGCGGGGGGCACCCAAGAGACCCAGTACTTC. It encodes CASSVAGGTQETQYF.